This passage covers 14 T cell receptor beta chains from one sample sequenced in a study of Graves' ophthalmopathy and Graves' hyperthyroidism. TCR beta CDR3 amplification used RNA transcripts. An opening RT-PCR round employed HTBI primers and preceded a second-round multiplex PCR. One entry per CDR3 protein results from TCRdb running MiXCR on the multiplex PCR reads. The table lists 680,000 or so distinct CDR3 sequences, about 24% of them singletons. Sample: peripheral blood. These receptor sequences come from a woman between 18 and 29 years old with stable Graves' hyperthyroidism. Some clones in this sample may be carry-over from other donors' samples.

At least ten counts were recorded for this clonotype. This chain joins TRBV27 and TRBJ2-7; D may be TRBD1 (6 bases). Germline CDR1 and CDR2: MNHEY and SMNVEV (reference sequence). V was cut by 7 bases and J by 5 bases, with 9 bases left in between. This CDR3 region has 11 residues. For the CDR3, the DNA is TGTGCCAGCAACAGGGTAAACGAGCAGTACTTC. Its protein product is CASNRVNEQYF.

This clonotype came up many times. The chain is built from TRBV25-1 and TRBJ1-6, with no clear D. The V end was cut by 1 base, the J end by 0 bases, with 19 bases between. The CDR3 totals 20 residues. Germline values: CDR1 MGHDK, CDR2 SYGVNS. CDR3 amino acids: CASSESGGPRSSSYNSPLHF. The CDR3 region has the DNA TGTGCCAGCAGTGAATCCGGAGGGCCCCGCTCGAGCTCCTATAATTCACCCCTCCACTTT.

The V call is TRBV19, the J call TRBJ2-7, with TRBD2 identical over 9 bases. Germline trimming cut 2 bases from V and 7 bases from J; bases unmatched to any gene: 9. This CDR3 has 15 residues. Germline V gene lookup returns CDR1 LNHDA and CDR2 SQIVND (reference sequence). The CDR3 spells CASSIFAGGPGEQYF. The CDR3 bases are TGTGCCAGTAGTATATTCGCGGGAGGGCCGGGTGAGCAGTACTTC.

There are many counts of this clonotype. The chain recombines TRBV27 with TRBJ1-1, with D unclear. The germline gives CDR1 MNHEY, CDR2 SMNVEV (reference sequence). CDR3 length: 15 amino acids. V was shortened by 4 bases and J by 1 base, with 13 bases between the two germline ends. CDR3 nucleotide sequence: TGTGCCAGCAGTTCCAACACGGTATGGAACACTGAAGCTTTCTTT. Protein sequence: CASSSNTVWNTEAFF.

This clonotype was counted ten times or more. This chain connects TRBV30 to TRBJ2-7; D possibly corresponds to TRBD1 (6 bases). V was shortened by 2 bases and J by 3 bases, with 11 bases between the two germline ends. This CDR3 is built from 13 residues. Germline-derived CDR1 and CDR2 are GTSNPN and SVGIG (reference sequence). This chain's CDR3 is CAWSMGHYYEQYF. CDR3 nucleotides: TGTGCCTGGAGTATGGGACATTACTACGAGCAGTACTTC.

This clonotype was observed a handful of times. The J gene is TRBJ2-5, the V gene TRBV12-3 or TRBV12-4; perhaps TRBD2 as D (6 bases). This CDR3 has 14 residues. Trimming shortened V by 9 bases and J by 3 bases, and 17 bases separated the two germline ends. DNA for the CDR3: TGTGCCAGTAGGAGGGCGGGCAGGAAAGAGACCCAGTACTTC. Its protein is CASRRAGRKETQYF.

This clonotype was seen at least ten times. The CDR3 loop reads CASSPNPRELFF. The CDR3 coding sequence is TGTGCCAGCAGCCCCAACCCCAGGGAGCTGTTTTTT. V is TRBV7-3 and J is TRBJ2-2; D gene ambiguous. With 5 bases removed from V and 9 bases from J, the gap between germline ends came to 10 bases. Germline lookup yields CDR1 SGHTA and CDR2 FQGTGA. The CDR3 has 12 amino acids.

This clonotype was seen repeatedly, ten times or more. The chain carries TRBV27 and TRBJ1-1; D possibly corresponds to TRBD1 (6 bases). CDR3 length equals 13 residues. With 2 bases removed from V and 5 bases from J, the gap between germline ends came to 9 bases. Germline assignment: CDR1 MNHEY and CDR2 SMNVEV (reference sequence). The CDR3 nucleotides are TGTGCCAGCAGTTTAAAAAGGGGGACTGAAGCTTTCTTT. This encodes CASSLKRGTEAFF.

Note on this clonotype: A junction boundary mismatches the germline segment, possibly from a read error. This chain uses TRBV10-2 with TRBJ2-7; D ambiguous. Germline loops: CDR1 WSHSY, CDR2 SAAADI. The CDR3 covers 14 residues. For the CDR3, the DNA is TGCGCCAGCAGGCGGTCAGGCGGTGAGGACGAGCAATACTTC. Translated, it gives CASRRSGGEDEQYF.

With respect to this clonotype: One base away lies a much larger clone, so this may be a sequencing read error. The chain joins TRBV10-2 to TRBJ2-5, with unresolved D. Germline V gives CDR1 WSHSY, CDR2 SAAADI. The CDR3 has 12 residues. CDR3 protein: CASSDPQETQDF. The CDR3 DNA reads TGCGCCAGCAGTGACCCCCAAGAGACCCAGGACTTC.

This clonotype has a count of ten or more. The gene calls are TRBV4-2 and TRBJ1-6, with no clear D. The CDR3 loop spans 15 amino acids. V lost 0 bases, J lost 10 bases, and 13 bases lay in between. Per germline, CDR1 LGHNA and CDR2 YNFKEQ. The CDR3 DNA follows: TGTGCCAGCAGCCAAGATGGTGGGAGGTACTCACCCCTCCACTTT. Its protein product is CASSQDGGRYSPLHF.

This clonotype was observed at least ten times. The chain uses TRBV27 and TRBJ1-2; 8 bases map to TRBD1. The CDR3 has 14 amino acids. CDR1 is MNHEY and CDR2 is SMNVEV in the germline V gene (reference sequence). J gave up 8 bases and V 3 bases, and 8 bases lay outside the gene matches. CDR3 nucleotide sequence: TGTGCCAGCAGTTTGGCTCAGGGGGCGCGCGGCTACACCTTC. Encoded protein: CASSLAQGARGYTF.

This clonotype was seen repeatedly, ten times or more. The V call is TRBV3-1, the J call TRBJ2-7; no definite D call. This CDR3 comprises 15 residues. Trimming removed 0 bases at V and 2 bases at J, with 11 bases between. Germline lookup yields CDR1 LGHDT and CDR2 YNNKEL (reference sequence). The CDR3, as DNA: TGTGCCAGCAGCCAAGATCTAGGCGAGACCTACGAGCAGTACTTC. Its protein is CASSQDLGETYEQYF.

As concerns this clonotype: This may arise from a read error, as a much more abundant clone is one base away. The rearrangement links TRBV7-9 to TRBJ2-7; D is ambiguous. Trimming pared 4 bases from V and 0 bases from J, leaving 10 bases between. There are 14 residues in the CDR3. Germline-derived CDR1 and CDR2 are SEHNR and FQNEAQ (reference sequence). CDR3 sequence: CASSSWIASYEQYF. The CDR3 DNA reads TGTGCCAGCAGCTCGTGGATAGCCTCCTACGAGCAGTACTTC.